This T cell receptor beta chain was sequenced during a study of blood T cell repertoires in COVID-19. On the study more broadly: Some COVID-19 samples were acute and others convalescent; all came from the United States, Italy and Spain.

Repertoires were generated with immunoSEQ multiplex PCR, while TCRdb's copy carries only in-frame clones and drops some. In the table there are approximately 22,000 clones, approximately 90% of which are singletons. The receptor was derived from a man in his 70s with active COVID-19. The sample taken for sequencing was peripheral blood.

CDR3 region: CASSSWTSGEETQYF. In nucleotides, the CDR3 is TGTGCCAGCAGCTCCTGGACTAGCGGGGAAGAGACCCAGTACTTC. The chain carries TRBV7-9 and TRBJ2-5; 12 nucleotides line up with TRBD2. The CDR3 totals 15 residues. Germline CDR1 is SEHNR and CDR2 is FQNEAQ (reference sequence). Trimming at V came to 4 bases and at J to 3 bases, leaving 3 bases not matched to a gene.